The clone carrying this TCR beta chain was seen only a few times. What it recognizes is unknown. CDR1 and CDR2 (germline): SGHRS, YFSETQ. CDR3 length equals 14 residues. The ends lost 4 bases at V and 6 bases at J; junction bases unmatched: 10. These data belong to a study of regulatory T cells in long-lasting Graves disease. General study results and limits: No thyroid tissue was studied; the work used peripheral blood only. Segments TRBV28, TRBJ1-2 and TRBJ2-5 showed preferential usage in persistent disease. Having only a small sample size may have limited accuracy.

According to the study, TCR beta libraries were built with iRepertoire HTBI primers and CDR3-region Arm-PCR. TCRdb ran MiXCR on the multiplex PCR reads and lists one entry per CDR3 protein. The repertoire holds roughly 470,000 distinct CDR3 sequences, with more than 20% as singletons. The time point denotes: persistent/refractory GD, antithyroid drugs over 5 years with positive TRAb. The TCR library was made from RNA extracted from PBMCs. The chain combines TRBV5-1 with TRBJ2-7; 7 nucleotides line up with TRBD2. The sample consisted of peripheral blood mononuclear cells (PBMCs), taken when the disease was refractory, from a patient treated with antithyroid drugs. This TCR was recovered from a female donor with Graves disease. CDR3: CASSLGTNGGEQYF. DNA for the CDR3: TGCGCCAGCAGCCTCGGGACTAATGGGGGCGAGCAGTACTTC.